This TCR beta chain was profiled in a study of blood T cells in healthy people across ages. Study-level findings and limits: Roughly linear age-related decline in beta diversity appeared, significant by age approximately 43.

It was with a sample-barcoded 5' primer and a J-beta primer mix that a second PCR of about 6 to 12 cycles was run. Each cDNA molecule, via a template-switch adaptor with 12 random nucleotides, was tagged. MiXCR, run by TCRdb on the 5' RACE reads, gives a single entry per CDR3 protein. The data hold approximately 1.5 million distinct CDR3 sequences, with roughly 30% observed a single time. V was shortened by 4 bases and J by 4 bases, with 13 bases between the two germline ends. Germline-derived CDR1 and CDR2 are MGHDK and SYGVNS. The CDR3 has 14 amino acids. Notes on this clonotype: Its target is unknown.

This clonotype was obtained from a woman in her twenties or thirties in good health. V is TRBV25-1 and J is TRBJ2-5, with D maybe TRBD1 (6 bases). The specimen sequenced was blood. CDR3 sequence reads: CASSATGKRETQYF. The CDR3 DNA is TGTGCCAGCAGTGCTACAGGGAAGAGAGAGACCCAGTACTTC.